The 12 T cell receptor beta chains below come from one sample, sequenced in a study of blood T cell repertoires in COVID-19. Measured with immunoSEQ multiplex PCR; TCRdb has only the in-frame clones, and not every one. The sample consists of about 300,000 clones, less than 90% of them appearing once. Material: peripheral blood. The receptors were gathered from a human donor in a cohort sampled during active COVID-19.

CDR3 coding DNA: TGTGCCAGCAGCTTGGCTTACACCGGGACTAGCGGGTACGAGCAGTACTTC. This sequence encodes CASSLAYTGTSGYEQYF. The chain links TRBV5-4 to TRBJ2-7; 12 bases match TRBD2. There are 17 residues in the CDR3. CDR1 is SGHNT and CDR2 is YYREEE in the germline V gene (reference sequence). The V segment lost 0 bases and the J segment 4 bases; nucleotides outside the gene matches: 8.

Details on this clone: The same CDR3 arises from other DNA sequences in this sample as well. The chain has TRBV7-2 and TRBJ2-7; D is uncertain. There are 13 residues in the CDR3. Germline V gene lookup returns CDR1 SGHTA and CDR2 FQGNSA. V was cut by 1 base and J by 3 bases, with 7 bases left in between. The CDR3 DNA is TGTGCCAGCAGCTTAGACCGACTCTACGAGCAGTACTTC. Protein sequence: CASSLDRLYEQYF. The whole variable domain, filled in from reference TRBV7-2 and TRBJ2-7, reads GAGVSQSPSNKVTEKGKDVELRCDPISGHTALYWYRQSLGQGLEFLIYFQGNSAPDKSGLPSDRFSAERTGGSVSTLTIQRTQQEDSAVYLCASSLDRLYEQYFGPGTRLTVT.

The J gene is TRBJ2-1, the V gene TRBV19, with 10 bases lining up with TRBD2. The junction had 8 bases not matched to a gene; V was cut back by 7 bases and J by 8 bases. This CDR3 region has 14 residues. Germline V gives CDR1 LNHDA, CDR2 SQIVND (reference sequence). The CDR3 bases are TGTGCCAGTAATCCTAGCGGGAGAGGAGATGAGCAGTTCTTC. Translated: CASNPSGRGDEQFF.

This clone appeared a single time. The chain couples TRBV4-1 to TRBJ1-6; D is ambiguous. CDR1 MGHRA and CDR2 YSYEKL come from the germline V gene. This CDR3 contains 15 residues. V was trimmed by 4 bases and J by 5 bases, leaving 12 bases between them. In DNA, the CDR3 is TGCGCCAGCAGCCCTGTTAGGCGGAATAATTCACCCCTCCACTTT. This gives the protein CASSPVRRNNSPLHF.

This chain uses TRBV29-1 with TRBJ2-7, with D possibly being TRBD1 (6 bases). Germline V CDR1 and CDR2: SQVTM, ANQGSEA. The CDR3 extends over 11 amino acids. CDR3 region: CTIGQSYEQYF. The CDR3 DNA is TGCACCATCGGACAGTCATACGAGCAGTACTTC.

The V and J genes are TRBV5-1 and TRBJ2-3, with TRBD1 as a possible D gene (5 bases). CDR3 size: 13 residues. V dropped 3 bases and J dropped 8 bases, with 13 bases sitting between them. Per germline, CDR1 SGHRS and CDR2 YFSETQ. CDR3 sequence (DNA): TGCGCCAGCAGCTCGGGCCAGGGTGGTACGCAGTATTTT. Translating it yields CASSSGQGGTQYF.

The rearrangement joins TRBV24-1 to TRBJ2-1, with 9 bases identical to TRBD2. V shed 4 bases and J 3 bases; nucleotides not matched to a gene: 6. Per the germline V gene, CDR1 is KGHDR and CDR2 is SFDVKD. The CDR3 runs 16 residues. The CDR3 sequence: CATSDPTSGRYNEQFF. CDR3 bases: TGTGCCACCAGTGACCCCACTAGCGGGCGCTACAATGAGCAGTTCTTC.

The chain is built from TRBV18 and TRBJ1-1; TRBD1 might be the D (6 bases). Germline V lookup: CDR1 KGHSH, CDR2 LQKENI. The CDR3 has 15 residues. With 0 bases removed from V and 8 bases from J, the gap between germline ends came to 16 bases. The CDR3 sequence: CASSPPPAGVSEAFF. The CDR3 region has the DNA TGTGCCAGCTCACCACCCCCGGCAGGGGTATCGGAAGCTTTCTTT.

This clone has more than one count but fewer than ten. The chain is built from TRBV20-1 and TRBJ2-1, with 10 bases aligning to TRBD2. V lost 3 bases, J lost 9 bases, and 5 bases stayed unmatched. Germline CDR1 is DFQATT and CDR2 is SNEGSKA (reference sequence). There are 13 residues in the CDR3. CDR3 nucleotide sequence: TGCAGTGCTAGTCCGGCTAGCGGGGGTGAGCAGTTCTTC. This encodes CSASPASGGEQFF.

V usage is TRBV19 and J usage is TRBJ1-4, with D perhaps TRBD1 (5 bases). The V gene's germline CDR1 is LNHDA and CDR2 SQIVND (reference sequence). The CDR3 loop spans 13 amino acids. Trimming removed 3 bases at V and 8 bases at J, with 10 bases between. The CDR3 spells CASSMGGGEKLFF. The DNA of the CDR3 is TGTGCCAGTAGTATGGGGGGAGGAGAAAAACTGTTTTTT.

This chain uses TRBV4-3 with TRBJ1-4; weak D call: TRBD1 (6 bases). This CDR3 has 15 amino acids. V lost 2 bases and J 7 bases, leaving 14 bases between the germline ends. Germline V gene data show CDR1 as LGHNA and CDR2 as YSLEER. The CDR3 DNA reads as TGCGCCAGCAGCCAATTCAGGGGCGCTGGTGAAAAACTGTTTTTT. Its protein product is CASSQFRGAGEKLFF.

The chain carries TRBV18 and TRBJ1-6; 9 nucleotides agree with TRBD1. V lost 4 bases and J lost 9; bases outside the gene matches: 7. CDR3 size: 15 residues. Per germline, CDR1 KGHSH and CDR2 LQKENI. The CDR3, as DNA: TGTGCCAGCTCACTTGGGACAGGGACTGGTTCACCCCTCCACTTT. This gives the protein CASSLGTGTGSPLHF.